The 24 T cell receptor beta chains below all came from one sample that was sequenced in a study of cytomegalovirus exposure and HLA in healthy donors. Primers for the PCR totalled 60 Vbeta and 13 Jbeta. Only in-frame clones appear in the TCRdb table, and some are missing; sequencing was by immunoSEQ multiplex PCR. The sample yields fewer than 200,000 clones, roughly four fifths seen once. Sequences were obtained from PBMCs. These receptors were obtained from a man in his forties in good health and CMV-seropositive.

The V call is TRBV7-3, the J call TRBJ2-7; the D gene is possibly TRBD1 (6 bases). Germline V lookup: CDR1 SGHTA, CDR2 FQGTGA. This CDR3 has 13 residues. The V end lost 5 bases, the J end lost 6 bases, and 14 bases lay between the germline ends. The CDR3 nucleotides are TGTGCCAGCAGCATCTACAGGGATTCCGAGCAGTACTTC. It translates to CASSIYRDSEQYF.

This clone has just a few counts. This sequence joins TRBV19 and TRBJ2-2; D possibly corresponds to TRBD2 (5 bases). With 7 bases removed from V and 0 bases from J, the gap between germline ends came to 15 bases. The CDR3 length is 16 residues. Per germline, CDR1 LNHDA and CDR2 SQIVND (reference sequence). CDR3 sequence reads: CASTPSRASNTGELFF. The DNA of the CDR3 is TGTGCCAGTACCCCATCGCGGGCATCGAACACCGGGGAGCTGTTTTTT. The full variable domain, with the rest looked up from reference TRBV19 and TRBJ2-2, is DGGITQSPKYLFRKEGQNVTLSCEQNLNHDAMYWYRQDPGQGLRLIYYSQIVNDFQKGDIAEGYSVSREKKESFPLTVTSAQKNPTAFYLCASTPSRASNTGELFFGEGSRLTVL.

Details on this clone: A junction boundary mismatches the germline segment, possibly from a read error. The chain joins TRBV13 to TRBJ1-1, with a tentative D call TRBD1 (6 bases). The CDR3 contains 13 residues. Germline V gene lookup returns CDR1 PRHDT and CDR2 FYEKMQ (reference sequence). The CDR3: CASSLTGGSEAFF. CDR3 sequence (DNA): TGTGCCAGCAGCTTGACAGGTGGAAGTGAAGCCTTCTTT.

This rearrangement joins TRBV18 to TRBJ2-5; 9 positions match TRBD2. The V segment lost 0 bases and the J segment 10 bases; nucleotides outside the gene matches: 3. Germline V lookup: CDR1 KGHSH, CDR2 LQKENI. The CDR3 is 13 amino acids. The CDR3 is CASSPPRGGGQYF. Here the CDR3 DNA reads TGTGCCAGCTCACCACCGCGGGGGGGAGGCCAGTACTTC.

CDR3 bases: TGTGCCAGCAGCCCAACCCTCAGGGGTTTGGTAGAGACCCAGTACTTC. This gives the protein CASSPTLRGLVETQYF. V usage is TRBV14 and J usage is TRBJ2-5; perhaps TRBD1 as D (6 bases). The germline CDR1 and CDR2 sequences are SGHDN and FVKESK. Trimming removed 4 bases at V and 4 bases at J, with 19 bases between. There are 16 residues in the CDR3. Full variable domain (outside the CDR3, taken from reference TRBV14 and TRBJ2-5): EAGVTQFPSHSVIEKGQTVTLRCDPISGHDNLYWYRRVMGKEIKFLLHFVKESKQDESGMPNNRFLAERTGGTYSTLKVQPAELEDSGVYFCASSPTLRGLVETQYFGPGTRLLVL.

This chain uses TRBV6-6 with TRBJ1-1; no clear D gene. This CDR3 is built from 11 residues. The V end lost 5 bases, the J end lost 8 bases, and 9 bases lay between the germline ends. Germline assignment: CDR1 MNHNY and CDR2 SVGAGI (reference sequence). CDR3 region: CASSPGSEAFF. For the CDR3, the DNA is TGTGCCAGCAGTCCGGGTTCAGAAGCTTTCTTT.

The J gene is TRBJ2-1, the V gene TRBV10-3; tentative D call: TRBD1 (5 bases). The CDR3 length is 14 residues. Germline lookup yields CDR1 ENHRY and CDR2 SYGVKD. The germline V and J ends were trimmed by 2 bases and 8 bases, with 13 bases remaining between them. CDR3 protein: CAISEGWGLDEQFF. DNA for the CDR3: TGTGCCATCAGTGAGGGATGGGGCCTAGATGAGCAGTTCTTC.

The chain combines TRBV7-3 with TRBJ2-1; 8 bases line up with TRBD2. The V and J ends lost 2 bases and 12 bases, in that order; junction bases with no gene match: 9. Germline-derived CDR1 and CDR2 are SGHTA and FQGTGA. The CDR3 totals 14 residues. CDR3 coding DNA: TGTGCCAGCAGCTTATGGGGGCGGGAGGATTGGCAGTTCTTC. This encodes CASSLWGREDWQFF.

In this sample, this clone turned up once. The rearrangement joins TRBV5-4 to TRBJ2-5; the match to TRBD1 covers 10 bases. CDR3 length: 15 amino acids. V gave up 5 bases and J gave up 4 bases; unmatched junction bases: 8. Germline V gene lookup returns CDR1 SGHNT and CDR2 YYREEE (reference sequence). The chain's CDR3 is CASSWGQGPIETQYF. In nucleotides, the CDR3 is TGTGCCAGCAGTTGGGGACAGGGGCCCATAGAGACCCAGTACTTC.

The sample holds one count of this clone. V usage is TRBV6-5 and J usage is TRBJ1-2; the D gene is possibly TRBD1 (6 bases). The CDR3 is 14 amino acids. V was clipped by 2 bases and J by 5 bases, with 12 bases between them. The germline V gene encodes CDR1 MNHEY and CDR2 SVGAGI. CDR3 nucleotides: TGTGCCAGCAGTTACGGCGGGGGCGATTATGGCTACACCTTC. It specifies CASSYGGGDYGYTF.

This clone was counted only a few times. The CDR3 bases are TGTGCCAGTAATCCGGGACAGGGGCATCAGCCCCAGCATTTT. It codes for CASNPGQGHQPQHF. The chain couples TRBV19 to TRBJ1-5; 10 bases map to TRBD1. V shed 7 bases, J shed 5 bases, and the junction held 5 bases outside the gene matches. Germline V CDR1 and CDR2: LNHDA, SQIVND (reference sequence). The CDR3 contains 14 residues.

The chain couples TRBV7-9 to TRBJ1-1; no clear D gene. V lost 4 bases and J lost 7, with 10 bases in between. Germline V gives CDR1 SEHNR, CDR2 FQNEAQ (reference sequence). The CDR3 has 12 amino acids. The CDR3 nucleotides are TGTGCCAGCAGCTCATCGGTCCATGAAGCTTTCTTT. It is translated as CASSSSVHEAFF. The variable domain in full, with the rest retrieved from reference TRBV7-9 and TRBJ1-1, is DTGVSQNPRHKITKRGQNVTFRCDPISEHNRLYWYRQTLGQGPEFLTYFQNEAQLEKSRLLSDRFSAERPKGSFSTLEIQRTEQGDSAMYLCASSSSVHEAFFGQGTRLTVV.

The chain employs TRBV4-1 and TRBJ1-5; D gene uncertain. Trimming stripped 4 bases from V and 4 bases from J, with 14 bases between. CDR1 and CDR2 (germline): MGHRA, YSYEKL. The CDR3 has 15 residues. The CDR3 DNA sequence: TGCGCCAGCAGCCCGGGATCCTGGGGTAATCAGCCCCAGCATTTT. Protein product: CASSPGSWGNQPQHF.

The chain joins TRBV5-1 to TRBJ2-1, with 7 bases matching TRBD2. The length of the CDR3 is 14 residues. The V segment lost 5 bases and the J segment 7 bases; nucleotides outside the gene matches: 9. Germline V CDR1 and CDR2: SGHRS, YFSETQ. CDR3 DNA: TGCGCCAGCAGATGGAGCGGGGTAAATAATGAGCAGTTCTTC. This codes for CASRWSGVNNEQFF.

This chain links TRBV30 with TRBJ2-7; 7 bases align to TRBD1. There are 13 residues in the CDR3. Looked up from germline, CDR1 is GTSNPN and CDR2 is SVGIG (reference sequence). V lost 0 bases and J lost 3; bases outside the gene matches: 2. Here the CDR3 DNA reads TGTGCCTGGAGTGTTGACAGGGACTACGAGCAGTACTTC. This translates into CAWSVDRDYEQYF.

The V gene is TRBV27, the J gene TRBJ1-5, with D perhaps matching TRBD1 (5 bases). Trimming took 5 bases from V and 6 from J, leaving 14 bases between them. The CDR3 consists of 14 residues. Per germline, CDR1 MNHEY and CDR2 SMNVEV (reference sequence). CDR3 in amino acids: CASSRAGMGQPQHF. The CDR3, as DNA: TGTGCCAGCAGTCGGGCAGGGATGGGTCAGCCCCAGCATTTT.

The gene calls are TRBV4-2 and TRBJ1-4; 8 bases line up with TRBD1. There are 14 residues in the CDR3. Trimming took 1 base from V and 8 from J; bases not matched to a gene: 3. Germline V gene sequence: CDR1 LGHNA, CDR2 YNFKEQ. DNA of the CDR3: TGTGCCAGCAGCCAAGGGACAGGGAGCGAAAAACTGTTTTTT. Encoded protein: CASSQGTGSEKLFF.

The V gene is TRBV29-1, the J gene TRBJ2-7; perhaps TRBD1 as D (9 bases). Trimming took 6 bases from V and 4 from J, leaving 25 bases between them. Looked up from germline, CDR1 is SQVTM and CDR2 is ANQGSEA. The CDR3 is made up of 16 amino acids. DNA for the CDR3: TGCAGCGTAGGGACAGGGATCCAGCGGGAGCGGTACGAGCAGTACTTC. Protein: CSVGTGIQRERYEQYF.

V usage is TRBV5-6 and J usage is TRBJ2-1; 8 bases match TRBD2. From germline, CDR1 is SGHDT and CDR2 YYEEEE. V lost 6 bases to trimming and J lost 0 bases; unmatched junction nucleotides: 14. The CDR3 is made up of 18 amino acids. The chain's CDR3 is CASIRTASGSSSYNEQFF. The CDR3 DNA reads as TGTGCCAGCATCAGAACCGCTAGCGGGTCCAGCTCCTACAATGAGCAGTTCTTC.

The table lists this clone with a count of one. This sequence joins TRBV7-9 and TRBJ2-3, with D perhaps TRBD2 (6 bases). The germline V and J ends were trimmed by 3 bases and 0 bases, with 10 bases remaining between them. Germline lookup yields CDR1 SEHNR and CDR2 FQNEAQ (reference sequence). The CDR3 is made up of 15 amino acids. Here the CDR3 reads CASSLGLQSTDTQYF. As DNA, the CDR3 is TGTGCCAGCAGCTTGGGACTCCAAAGCACAGATACGCAGTATTTT.

V and J are TRBV10-3 and TRBJ2-7; 15 bases map to TRBD2. V shed 10 bases, J shed 0 bases, and the junction held 10 bases outside the gene matches. CDR3 length: 17 residues. The germline gives CDR1 ENHRY, CDR2 SYGVKD. DNA of the CDR3: TGTGCCACCGTCCCGGGACTAGCGGGAGGTCCCTCCTACGAGCAGTACTTC. This sequence encodes CATVPGLAGGPSYEQYF.

To note about this clone: The same CDR3 arises from other DNA sequences in this sample as well. The chain combines TRBV7-6 with TRBJ1-1; D is uncertain. The V gene's germline CDR1 is SGHVS and CDR2 FNYEAQ. Trimming removed 5 bases at V and 0 bases at J, with 16 bases between. The CDR3 runs 16 residues. The CDR3 coding sequence is TGTGCCAGCAGCCTAGGCCCGTTCCAGTTGAACACTGAAGCTTTCTTT. The encoded protein is CASSLGPFQLNTEAFF.

The chain joins TRBV18 to TRBJ1-2, with unresolved D. The CDR3 runs 13 residues. Germline-derived CDR1 and CDR2 are KGHSH and LQKENI. V lost 4 bases, J lost 8 bases, and 14 bases lay in between. CDR3 loop: CASSLRAEKGYTF. The CDR3 nucleotides are TGTGCCAGCTCACTCCGCGCGGAGAAGGGCTACACCTTC.

This clone was seen more than once but under ten times. The chain uses TRBV4-1 and TRBJ2-5, with D possibly TRBD2 on 5 matching bases. Germline CDR1 is MGHRA and CDR2 is YSYEKL. This CDR3 is 15 amino acids long. V was trimmed by 4 bases and J by 4 bases, leaving 16 bases between them. CDR3 loop: CASSLSTGVGETQYF. The CDR3 nucleotides read TGCGCCAGCAGCCTATCCACCGGGGTGGGAGAGACCCAGTACTTC.